This T cell receptor beta chain is drawn from a study of cytomegalovirus exposure and HLA in healthy donors. The study, taken as a whole, reports: There were several of the most significant clusters that appeared linked to common viral pathogens in a later analysis.

On this clone itself: Its matching antigen is unknown.

This PCR relied on a set of 60 Vbeta primers and 13 Jbeta primers. Here immunoSEQ multiplex PCR was the method, and the copy in TCRdb shows in-frame clones only, minus some. The sample lists approximately 160,000 clones, roughly 71% occurring once. This CDR3 has 14 residues. V lost 4 bases, J lost 11 bases, and 20 bases lay in between. In germline, CDR1 is LNHDA, CDR2 SQIVND (reference sequence). The sequencing input was PBMCs. The clonotype was recovered from a male donor in good health and CMV-seropositive. The rearrangement links TRBV19 to TRBJ1-1; D unclear. The CDR3 protein is CASSRGINSPSAFF. CDR3 in DNA: TGTGCCAGTAGTAGAGGGATCAACTCACCAAGCGCTTTCTTT.